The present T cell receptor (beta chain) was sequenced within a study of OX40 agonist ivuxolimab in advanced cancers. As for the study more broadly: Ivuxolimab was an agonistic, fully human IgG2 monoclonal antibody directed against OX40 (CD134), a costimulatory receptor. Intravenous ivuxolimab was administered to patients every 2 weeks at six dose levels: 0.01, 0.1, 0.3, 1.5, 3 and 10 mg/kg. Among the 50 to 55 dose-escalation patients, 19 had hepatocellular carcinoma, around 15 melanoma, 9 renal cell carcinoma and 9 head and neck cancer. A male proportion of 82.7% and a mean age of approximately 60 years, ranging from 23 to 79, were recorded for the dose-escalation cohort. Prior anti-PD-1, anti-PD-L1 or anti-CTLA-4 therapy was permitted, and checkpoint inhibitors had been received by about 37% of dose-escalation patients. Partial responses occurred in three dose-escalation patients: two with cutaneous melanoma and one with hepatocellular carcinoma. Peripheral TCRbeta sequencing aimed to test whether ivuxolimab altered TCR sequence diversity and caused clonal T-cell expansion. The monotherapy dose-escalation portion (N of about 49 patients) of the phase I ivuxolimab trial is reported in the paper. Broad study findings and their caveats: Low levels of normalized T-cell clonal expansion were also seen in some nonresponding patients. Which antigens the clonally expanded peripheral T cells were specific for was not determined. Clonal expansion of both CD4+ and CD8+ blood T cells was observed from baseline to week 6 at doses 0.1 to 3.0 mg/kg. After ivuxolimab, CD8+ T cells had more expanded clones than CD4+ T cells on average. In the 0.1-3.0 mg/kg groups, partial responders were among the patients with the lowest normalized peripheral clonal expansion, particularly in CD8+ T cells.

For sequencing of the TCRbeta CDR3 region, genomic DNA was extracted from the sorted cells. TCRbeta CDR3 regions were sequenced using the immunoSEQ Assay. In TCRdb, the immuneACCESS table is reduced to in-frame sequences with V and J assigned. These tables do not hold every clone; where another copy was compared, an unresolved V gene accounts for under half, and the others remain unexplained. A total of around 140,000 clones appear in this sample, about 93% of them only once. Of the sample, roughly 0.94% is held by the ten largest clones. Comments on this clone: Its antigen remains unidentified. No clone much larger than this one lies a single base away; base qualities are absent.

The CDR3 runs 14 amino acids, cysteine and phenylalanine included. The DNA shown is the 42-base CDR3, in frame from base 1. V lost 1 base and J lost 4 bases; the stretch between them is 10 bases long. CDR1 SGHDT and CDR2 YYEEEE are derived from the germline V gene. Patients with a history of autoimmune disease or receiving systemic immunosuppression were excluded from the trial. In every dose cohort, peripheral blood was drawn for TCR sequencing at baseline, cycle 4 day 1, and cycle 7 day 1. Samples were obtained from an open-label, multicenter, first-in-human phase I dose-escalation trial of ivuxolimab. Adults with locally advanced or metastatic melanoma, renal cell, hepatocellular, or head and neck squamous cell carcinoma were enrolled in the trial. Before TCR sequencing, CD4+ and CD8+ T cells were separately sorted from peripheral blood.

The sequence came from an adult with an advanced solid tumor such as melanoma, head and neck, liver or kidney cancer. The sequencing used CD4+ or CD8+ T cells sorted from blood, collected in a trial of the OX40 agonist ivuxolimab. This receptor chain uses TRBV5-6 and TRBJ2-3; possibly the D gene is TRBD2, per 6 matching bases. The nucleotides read TGTGCCAGCAGCTTGCCGGGGGTAGCAGATACGCAGTATTTT. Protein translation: CASSLPGVADTQYF.